This record concerns one T cell receptor (beta chain) sequence. Its target is unknown. This sample is drawn from a study of cytomegalovirus exposure and HLA in healthy donors. Broader study findings: A later analysis linked roughly 17,000 TCR beta sequences to HLA alleles at 0.05 false discovery rate. Among TCR beta chains, those listed as cytomegalovirus-associated numbered approximately 150.

The CDR3 consists of 15 residues. Germline V gives CDR1 LNHDA, CDR2 SQIVND (reference sequence). V lost 4 bases and J lost 3; bases outside the gene matches: 3. PCR involved 60 Vbeta and 13 Jbeta primers. Sequencing was performed with immunoSEQ multiplex PCR; in TCRdb, only in-frame clones are kept and a portion is missing. The sample table sets out 38,000 or so clones. V is TRBV19 and J is TRBJ2-1, with TRBD2 identical over 10 bases. The specimen sequenced was PBMCs. This TCR derives from a man aged 35 to 55 in good health and CMV-seropositive. The CDR3 DNA sequence: TGTGCCAGTAGTAGGACTAGCGGTAACTACAATGAGCAGTTCTTC. This encodes CASSRTSGNYNEQFF.